One sample yielded the 15 T cell receptor beta chains listed below, sequenced in a study of T-cell memory formation after mild COVID-19. TCRdb processed the 5' RACE reads anew with MiXCR; each CDR3 protein has one entry. This table holds about 400,000 distinct CDR3 sequences, roughly 17% found once. Sequenced sample: PBMCs or a T cell subset sorted from them (not recorded which). The receptor set was obtained from a man aged 18 to 35 who had mild COVID-19 (a few samples of this study predate the infection). Cell type and time point are not known.

This clonotype was seen only a few times. This chain connects TRBV4-1 to TRBJ2-5; D gene ambiguous. V was pared by 0 bases and J by 5 bases, with 10 bases between. The germline V gene has CDR1 MGHRA and CDR2 YSYEKL. The CDR3 has 14 residues. This chain's CDR3 is CASSQDPTRETQYF. CDR3 DNA sequence: TGCGCCAGCAGCCAAGACCCCACCCGGGAGACCCAGTACTTC.

For the CDR3, the DNA is TGCACCAGCAGCCAAGTGTTTAGCGGGGATCAAGAGACCCAGTACTTC. This codes for CTSSQVFSGDQETQYF. This chain links TRBV1 with TRBJ2-5; TRBD2, the D gene given by the table, was not confirmed from the DNA. TRBV1 is shown as a pseudogene. The CDR3 sequence is 16 residues long.

This clonotype was recorded many times. The chain is built from TRBV7-9 and TRBJ2-3; D ambiguous. The length of the CDR3 is 13 residues. V shed 0 bases and J shed 2 bases, with 3 bases lying between them. The V gene's germline CDR1 is SEHNR and CDR2 FQNEAQ (reference sequence). The CDR3 DNA reads TGTGCCAGCAGCTTAGCGCCCACAGATACGCAGTATTTT. Translation: CASSLAPTDTQYF.

This clonotype showed up many times. This sequence joins TRBV7-8 and TRBJ2-7; no definite D call. The CDR3 has 16 amino acids. Trimming left V 7 bases short and J 3 bases short, with 22 bases between. CDR1 and CDR2 from the germline V gene are SGHVS and FQNEAQ. CDR3 sequence: CASTPQTFPSFYEQYF. CDR3 nucleotide sequence: TGTGCCAGCACCCCCCAGACCTTCCCATCCTTCTACGAGCAGTACTTC.

The rearrangement links TRBV7-9 to TRBJ1-5, with D maybe TRBD1 (6 bases). Germline assignment: CDR1 SEHNR and CDR2 FQNEAQ (reference sequence). V lost 3 bases and J 5 bases, leaving 11 bases between the germline ends. The CDR3 spans 14 residues. CDR3 sequence reads: CASSFSGEDQPQHF. The CDR3 coding sequence is TGTGCCAGCAGCTTTTCAGGGGAAGATCAGCCCCAGCATTTT.

The chain links TRBV7-2 to TRBJ2-2; no definite D call. V lost 2 bases and J 5 bases, leaving 9 bases between the germline ends. This CDR3 has 14 residues. Germline V gene lookup returns CDR1 SGHTA and CDR2 FQGNSA. Here the CDR3 reads CASSLWMGTGELFF. The CDR3 bases are TGTGCCAGCAGCTTATGGATGGGAACCGGGGAGCTGTTTTTT.

The chain joins TRBV7-9 to TRBJ2-3; 13 positions agree with TRBD2. Germline V lookup: CDR1 SEHNR, CDR2 FQNEAQ (reference sequence). Trimming took 6 bases from V and 0 from J; bases not matched to a gene: 15. This CDR3 is built from 20 residues. DNA of the CDR3: TGTGCCAGCAGTTTCGGACTAGCGGGAGCGGCCAAATCTAGCACAGATACGCAGTATTTT. Residues: CASSFGLAGAAKSSTDTQYF.

The genes are TRBV20-1 and TRBJ1-5, with a weak D call TRBD1 (5 bases). Between the trimmed V and J ends, which lost 0 bases and 0 bases, there was a span of 12 bases. Germline CDR1 DFQATT, CDR2 SNEGSKA (reference sequence). CDR3 length: 16 residues. The CDR3 bases are TGCAGTGCTAGAGAGGGGGGGGTGTATAGCAATCAGCCCCAGCATTTT. This translates into CSAREGGVYSNQPQHF.

V usage is TRBV11-2 and J usage is TRBJ2-5; 7 bases align to TRBD2. The CDR3 is 14 amino acids. CDR1 and CDR2 from the germline V gene are SGHAT and FQNNGV. V shed 6 bases and J 2 bases; nucleotides not matched to a gene: 6. In DNA form, the CDR3 reads TGTGCCAGCAGAAAAGGAGCGGGGCAAGAGACCCAGTACTTC. Translated: CASRKGAGQETQYF.

A few counts support this clonotype. The rearrangement links TRBV7-7 to TRBJ2-5; D not certain. V gave up 4 bases and J gave up 1 base, with 7 bases separating them. CDR3 length: 13 residues. Germline V gives CDR1 SSHAT, CDR2 FNYEAQ (reference sequence). CDR3 sequence reads: CASSSNVQETQYF. In DNA form, the CDR3 reads TGTGCCAGCAGCTCCAACGTCCAAGAGACCCAGTACTTC.

The rearrangement joins TRBV27 to TRBJ2-5; 8 nucleotides match TRBD2. The germline V gene encodes CDR1 MNHEY and CDR2 SMNVEV (reference sequence). The CDR3 consists of 16 residues. The J segment lost 2 bases and the V segment lost 6 bases, leaving 11 bases of the junction unmatched. The CDR3 sequence is CASRRGGPHRQETQYF. The CDR3 nucleotides read TGTGCCAGCAGACGGGGGGGCCCTCACCGGCAAGAGACCCAGTACTTC.

This clonotype was counted between two and nine times. This chain joins TRBV7-2 and TRBJ2-1, with 9 bases aligning to TRBD1. Trimming took 6 bases from V and 0 from J; bases not matched to a gene: 3. The CDR3 sequence is 15 residues long. The germline V gene has CDR1 SGHTA and CDR2 FQGNSA. The chain's CDR3 is CASSKDRGSYNEQFF. CDR3 bases: TGTGCCAGCAGTAAGGACAGGGGCTCCTACAATGAGCAGTTCTTC.

This clonotype was picked up a small number of times. The chain carries TRBV27 and TRBJ2-7; D might be TRBD1 or TRBD2, each matching 6 bases. Between the trimmed V and J ends, which lost 5 bases and 6 bases, there was a span of 20 bases. Germline V lookup: CDR1 MNHEY, CDR2 SMNVEV (reference sequence). The CDR3 totals 15 residues. The CDR3: CASSKLTGGASEQYF. The CDR3 DNA reads TGTGCCAGCAGTAAACTGACCGGGGGCGCTTCCGAGCAGTACTTC.

This clonotype has just a few counts. V usage is TRBV29-1 and J usage is TRBJ2-1; 9 bases match TRBD1. This CDR3 has 15 amino acids. The V gene's germline CDR1 is SQVTM and CDR2 ANQGSEA. The J segment lost 9 bases and the V segment lost 6 bases, leaving 15 bases of the junction unmatched. CDR3 bases: TGCAGCGTGACTATACCTGACAGGGGGTTAACTGAGCAGTTCTTC. This translates into CSVTIPDRGLTEQFF.

This clonotype was observed a single time. The rearrangement joins TRBV7-2 to TRBJ2-5, with D unclear. V lost 5 bases, J lost 2 bases, and 21 bases lay in between. The V gene's germline CDR1 is SGHTA and CDR2 FQGNSA. The CDR3 has 17 residues. The CDR3 nucleotides are TGTGCCAGCAGCGTCCATCTGGGCTCTGGAGAACAAGAGACCCAGTACTTC. The encoded protein is CASSVHLGSGEQETQYF.